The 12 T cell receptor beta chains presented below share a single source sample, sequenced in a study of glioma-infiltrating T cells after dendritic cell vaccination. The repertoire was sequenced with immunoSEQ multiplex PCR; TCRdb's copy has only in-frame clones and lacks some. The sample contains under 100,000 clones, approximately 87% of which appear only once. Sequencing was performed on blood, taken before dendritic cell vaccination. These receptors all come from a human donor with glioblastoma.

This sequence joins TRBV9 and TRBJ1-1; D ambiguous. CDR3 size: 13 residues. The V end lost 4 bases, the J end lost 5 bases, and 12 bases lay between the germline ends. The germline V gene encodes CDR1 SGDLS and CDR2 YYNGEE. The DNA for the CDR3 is TGTGCCAGCAGCCCCATGACCGGGACTGAAGCTTTCTTT. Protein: CASSPMTGTEAFF. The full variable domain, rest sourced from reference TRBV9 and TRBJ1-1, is DSGVTQTPKHLITATGQRVTLRCSPRSGDLSVYWYQQSLDQGLQFLIQYYNGEERAKGNILERFSAQQFPDLHSELNLSSLELGDSALYFCASSPMTGTEAFFGQGTRLTVV.

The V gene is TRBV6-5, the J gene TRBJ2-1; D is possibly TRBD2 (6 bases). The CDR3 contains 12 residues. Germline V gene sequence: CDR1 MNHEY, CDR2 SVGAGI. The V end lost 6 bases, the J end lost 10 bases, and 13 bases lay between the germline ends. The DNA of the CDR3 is TGTGCCAGCAGCAGGGACTCGGGCGAGCAGTTCTTC. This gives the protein CASSRDSGEQFF.

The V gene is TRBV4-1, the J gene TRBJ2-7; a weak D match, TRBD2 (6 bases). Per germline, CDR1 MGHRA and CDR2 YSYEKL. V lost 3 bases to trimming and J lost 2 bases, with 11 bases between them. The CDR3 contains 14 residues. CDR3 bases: TGCGCCAGCAGCCATAGACTAGACACCTACGAGCAGTACTTC. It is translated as CASSHRLDTYEQYF.

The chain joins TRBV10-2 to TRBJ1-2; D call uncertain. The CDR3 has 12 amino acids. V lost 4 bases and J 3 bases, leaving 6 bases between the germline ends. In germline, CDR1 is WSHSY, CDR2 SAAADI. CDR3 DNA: TGCGCCAGCAGTGGAGCCCACTATGGCTACACCTTC. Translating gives CASSGAHYGYTF.

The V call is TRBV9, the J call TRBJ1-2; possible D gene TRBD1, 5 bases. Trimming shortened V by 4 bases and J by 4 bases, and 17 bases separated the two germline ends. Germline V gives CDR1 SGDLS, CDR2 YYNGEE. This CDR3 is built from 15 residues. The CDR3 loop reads CASSTQGDGSYGYTF. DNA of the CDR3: TGTGCCAGCAGCACCCAAGGGGATGGTAGCTATGGCTACACCTTC. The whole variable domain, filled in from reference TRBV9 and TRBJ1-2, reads DSGVTQTPKHLITATGQRVTLRCSPRSGDLSVYWYQQSLDQGLQFLIQYYNGEERAKGNILERFSAQQFPDLHSELNLSSLELGDSALYFCASSTQGDGSYGYTFGSGTRLTVV.

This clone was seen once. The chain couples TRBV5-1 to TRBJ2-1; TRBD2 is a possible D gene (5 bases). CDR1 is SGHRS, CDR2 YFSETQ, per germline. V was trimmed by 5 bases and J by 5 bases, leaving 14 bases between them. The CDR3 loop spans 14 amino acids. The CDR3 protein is CASSMTAGNNEQFF. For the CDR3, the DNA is TGCGCCAGCAGTATGACTGCCGGGAACAATGAGCAGTTCTTC.

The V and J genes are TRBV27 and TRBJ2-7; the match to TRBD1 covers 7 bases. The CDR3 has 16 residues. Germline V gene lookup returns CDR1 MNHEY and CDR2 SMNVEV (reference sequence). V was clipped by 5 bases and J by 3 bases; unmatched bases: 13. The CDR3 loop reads CASSASTGPKIYEQYF. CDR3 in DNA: TGTGCCAGCAGTGCCTCGACAGGGCCCAAGATCTACGAGCAGTACTTC.

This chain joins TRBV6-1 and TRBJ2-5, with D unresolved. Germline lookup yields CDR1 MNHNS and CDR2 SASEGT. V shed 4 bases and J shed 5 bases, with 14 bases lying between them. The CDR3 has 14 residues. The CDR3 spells CASSGGSVEETQYF. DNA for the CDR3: TGTGCCAGCAGTGGAGGAAGCGTAGAGGAGACCCAGTACTTC.

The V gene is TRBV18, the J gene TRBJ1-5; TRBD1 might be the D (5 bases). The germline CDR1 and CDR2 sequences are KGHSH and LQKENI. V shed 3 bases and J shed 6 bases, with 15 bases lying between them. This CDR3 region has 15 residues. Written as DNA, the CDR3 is TGTGCCAGCTCACCCTCTCAGGGTGTGGGTCAGCCCCAGCATTTT. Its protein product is CASSPSQGVGQPQHF.

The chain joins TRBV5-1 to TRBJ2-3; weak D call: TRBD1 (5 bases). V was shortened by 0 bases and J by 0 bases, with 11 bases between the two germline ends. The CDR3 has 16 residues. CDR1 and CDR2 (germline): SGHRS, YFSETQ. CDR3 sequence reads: CASSLVGLGSTDTQYF. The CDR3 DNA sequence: TGCGCCAGCAGCTTGGTGGGGCTAGGGAGCACAGATACGCAGTATTTT.

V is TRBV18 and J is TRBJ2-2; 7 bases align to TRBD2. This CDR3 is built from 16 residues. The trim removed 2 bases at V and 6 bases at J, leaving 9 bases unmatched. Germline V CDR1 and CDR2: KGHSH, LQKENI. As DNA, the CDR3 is TGTGCCAGCTCACCATCAGCGGGAAGGGTTTCCGGGGAGCTGTTTTTT. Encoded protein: CASSPSAGRVSGELFF.

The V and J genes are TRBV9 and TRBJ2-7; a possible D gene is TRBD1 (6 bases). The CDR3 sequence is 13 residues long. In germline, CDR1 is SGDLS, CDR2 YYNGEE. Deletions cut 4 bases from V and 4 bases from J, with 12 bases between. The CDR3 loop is CASSSRGGYEQYF. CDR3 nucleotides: TGTGCCAGCAGCAGCAGGGGTGGGTACGAGCAGTACTTC.